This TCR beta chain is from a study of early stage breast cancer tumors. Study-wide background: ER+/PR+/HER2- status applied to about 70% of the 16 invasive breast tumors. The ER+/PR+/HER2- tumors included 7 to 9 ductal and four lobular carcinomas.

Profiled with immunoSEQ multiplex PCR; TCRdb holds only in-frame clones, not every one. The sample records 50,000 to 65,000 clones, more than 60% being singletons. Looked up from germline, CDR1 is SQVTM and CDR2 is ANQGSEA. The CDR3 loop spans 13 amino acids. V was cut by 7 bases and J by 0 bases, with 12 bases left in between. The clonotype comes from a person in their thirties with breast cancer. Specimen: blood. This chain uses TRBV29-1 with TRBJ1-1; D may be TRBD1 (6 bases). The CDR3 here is CSGGQRLNTEAFF. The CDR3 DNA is TGCAGCGGTGGACAGAGACTGAACACTGAAGCTTTCTTT.